This T cell receptor (beta chain) was captured by sequencing in a study of blood T cell repertoires in COVID-19. Study background: The United States, Italy and Spain were the sources of the acute and convalescent COVID-19 samples. In each case, the material was cDNA or gDNA derived from T cells, B-cell-depleted T cells, or PBMCs.

In the authors' methods: Reference gene primer amplification gave nucleated cell count estimates. Produced via immunoSEQ multiplex PCR; TCRdb's table is partial and in-frame only. The DNA gave D and trimming, while V, J and clone size come from that table. The sample holds tens of thousands of clones, over 75% seen once. This clone has just a few counts. V lost 5 bases and J lost 6, with 14 bases in between. This CDR3 spans 14 amino acids. Germline CDR1 MNHEY, CDR2 SVGEGT. This rearrangement joins TRBV6-2 or TRBV6-3 to TRBJ1-5; D remains ambiguous. The sequence derives from a woman of 80 years or more with active or convalescent COVID-19. The sample taken for sequencing was peripheral blood. The CDR3 sequence is CASSQPGNSQPQHF. CDR3 DNA: TGTGCCAGCAGTCAGCCGGGGAACAGTCAGCCCCAGCATTTT.